This T cell receptor beta chain was captured by sequencing in a study of CD8 T cells in Susac syndrome. Reverse transcription of about 0.45 to 1 ug RNA was performed with random hexamers. Amplification of the TCR beta CDR3 was carried out by immunoSEQ multiplex PCR, which spanned a total of 54 Vbeta and 13 Jbeta segments. TCRdb itself ran the immunoSEQ multiplex PCR reads through MiXCR, one entry per CDR3 protein. This sample carries 150,000 to 200,000 distinct CDR3 sequences, around 93% of them seen once, and the ten largest clones take approximately 0.14%. Controls were drawn from healthy donors and were matched for age and sex. Negative isolation was applied to CD8+ and CD4+ T cells, and FACS enrichment was applied to TEMRA cells. The germline gives CDR1 DFQATT, CDR2 SNEGSKA (reference sequence). The CDR3 spans 14 residues. Trimming removed 2 bases from V and 7 bases from J; junction bases left unmatched: 5.

Sample: CD4+ T cells from PBMCs. This sequence joins TRBV20-1 and TRBJ2-1; 10 nucleotides agree with TRBD2. This receptor was identified in a human donor in good health. The CDR3, as DNA: TGCAGTGCTAGACAGCGGGGGGGCGTAAATGAGCAGTTCTTC. Protein sequence: CSARQRGGVNEQFF.